The source of this TCR beta chain is a study of T cell changes during pregnancy in multiple sclerosis. The V end lost 0 bases, the J end lost 6 bases, and 6 bases lay between the germline ends. This CDR3 has 14 residues. The germline V gene has CDR1 SGHTA and CDR2 FQGTGA. Profiled with immunoSEQ multiplex PCR; TCRdb holds only in-frame clones, not every one. This table holds around 33,000 clones, roughly nine tenths found once. The rearrangement joins TRBV7-3 to TRBJ1-6; unclear D gene. The sample consisted of CD8+ T cells from peripheral blood mononuclear cells, taken before pregnancy. This sequence was found in a female donor with multiple sclerosis, enrolled in a pregnancy study. CDR3 DNA sequence: TGTGCCAGCAGCTTAACGGGCAGTAATTCACCCCTCCACTTT. This codes for CASSLTGSNSPLHF.